This T cell receptor beta chain was sequenced for a study of shared clonotypes between healthy human individuals. V dropped 2 bases and J dropped 6 bases, with 11 bases sitting between them. Germline CDR1 is SGHTA and CDR2 is FQGNSA. There are 14 residues in the CDR3. The method was immunoSEQ multiplex PCR; TCRdb's version includes in-frame clones alone and lacks a portion of them. Among around 1.4 million clones listed, just under 99% were seen once. Study-wide results and caveats: Richness estimates generally favored naive over memory subsets.

Turning to this clone: Its antigen is still unknown.

The specimen sequenced was naive CD4+ T cells sorted from blood. Subset described: CD45RA+ positively selected. This chain connects TRBV7-2 to TRBJ2-1; D remains unclear. This receptor was obtained from a man aged 30 to 39 in good health. CDR3 amino acids: CASSLTLAANEQFF. CDR3 nucleotides: TGTGCCAGCAGCTTAACTCTCGCTGCCAATGAGCAGTTCTTC.